The sample holds a few counts of the clone carrying this T cell receptor (beta chain). Its antigen is undetermined. The length of the CDR3 is 17 residues. V shed 1 base and J shed 8 bases, with 22 bases lying between them. Germline CDR1 SGHNT, CDR2 YYREEE (reference sequence). The source of the sample is a study of cytotoxic CD8 clonotypes in ibrutinib-treated CLL. Study details: Treatment had run for a median 12 months, range 6 to 36, when response samples were taken.

The assay was immunoSEQ multiplex PCR, and TCRdb's table has in-frame clones only and misses some. Seen here are tens of thousands of clones, approximately 50% observed once, and the top ten hold roughly a quarter. Regarding the study as a whole: Patients showed higher baseline clonality than age-matched healthy donors, and it tracked circulating CD8+ T-cell counts. Samples from sustained-remission and progressing patients were taken at different times. Public clonotypes, an uncommon group, contracted or remained stable on treatment.

The material was PBMCs, obtained at disease progression, from a patient treated with ibrutinib. The source of this sequence is a human donor with chronic lymphocytic leukemia. The chain employs TRBV5-4 and TRBJ2-4; D is possibly TRBD1 (6 bases). The CDR3 protein is CASSLRVGAGDADIQYF. DNA of the CDR3: TGTGCCAGCAGCTTGAGAGTGGGGGCCGGGGACGCGGACATTCAGTACTTC. Full variable domain (remainder filled in from reference TRBV5-4 and TRBJ2-4): ETGVTQSPTHLIKTRGQQVTLRCSSQSGHNTVSWYQQALGQGPQFIFQYYREEENGRGNFPPRFSGLQFPNYSSELNVNALELDDSALYLCASSLRVGAGDADIQYFGAGTRLSVL.